This T cell receptor (beta chain) was sequenced during a study of monozygotic twins with inflammatory bowel disease. With the 5' RACE reads reprocessed, TCRdb shows one record per CDR3 protein and no DNA. The sample includes roughly 100,000 distinct CDR3 sequences. Germline V gene lookup returns CDR1 LGHDT and CDR2 YNNKEL (reference sequence). The CDR3 contains 13 residues. The sequence came from a human donor with ulcerative colitis or Crohn's disease, or a healthy co-twin of an affected twin (not recorded which). The rearrangement joins TRBV3-1 to TRBJ2-6. The material sequenced was blood. The CDR3 loop is CARQGFGANVLTF.